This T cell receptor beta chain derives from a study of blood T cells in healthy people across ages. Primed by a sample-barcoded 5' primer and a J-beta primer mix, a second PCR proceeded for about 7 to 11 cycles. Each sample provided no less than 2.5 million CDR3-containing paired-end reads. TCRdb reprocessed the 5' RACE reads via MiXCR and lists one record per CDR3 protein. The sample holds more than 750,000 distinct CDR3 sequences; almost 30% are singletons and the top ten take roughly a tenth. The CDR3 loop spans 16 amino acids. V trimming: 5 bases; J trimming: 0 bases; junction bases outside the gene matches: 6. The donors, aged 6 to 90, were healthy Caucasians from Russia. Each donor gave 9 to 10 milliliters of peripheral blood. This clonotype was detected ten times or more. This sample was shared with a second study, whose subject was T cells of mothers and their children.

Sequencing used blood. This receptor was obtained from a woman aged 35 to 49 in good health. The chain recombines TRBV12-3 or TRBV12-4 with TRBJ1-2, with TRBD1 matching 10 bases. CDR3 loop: CASSDGQGVTNYGYTF. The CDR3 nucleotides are TGTGCCAGCAGTGACGGACAGGGGGTTACTAACTATGGCTACACCTTC.